The clone carrying this T cell receptor beta chain occurred once. Its antigen is not known. These data originate in a study of cytomegalovirus exposure and HLA in healthy donors. Findings of the study overall: The majority of TCR sequences were rare, yet some public TCRs appeared in many donors. TCR beta chains numbering more than 150 were designated cytomegalovirus-associated.

Germline lookup yields CDR1 SGDLS and CDR2 YYNGEE. Trimming took 3 bases from V and 6 from J; bases not matched to a gene: 10. The CDR3 is 15 residues long. Sequenced by immunoSEQ multiplex PCR; TCRdb stores in-frame clones only, minus some. The sample lists 150,000 to 200,000 clones, around 88% occurring once. This chain uses TRBV9 with TRBJ2-7; 9 bases match TRBD1. The material sequenced was PBMCs. The origin of this receptor is a woman younger than 30 in good health and CMV-seronegative. The CDR3 is CASSASWDRVTEQYF. In DNA, the CDR3 is TGTGCCAGCAGCGCTTCGTGGGACAGGGTAACCGAGCAGTACTTC. Using reference TRBV9 and TRBJ2-7 for the parts outside the CDR3, the full variable domain is DSGVTQTPKHLITATGQRVTLRCSPRSGDLSVYWYQQSLDQGLQFLIQYYNGEERAKGNILERFSAQQFPDLHSELNLSSLELGDSALYFCASSASWDRVTEQYFGPGTRLTVT.